This TCR beta chain was found in a study of response to subunit inactivated influenza vaccine. General study points: The authors proposed limited new T cell recruitment per seasonal influenza vaccination.

The V end was cut by 6 bases, the J end by 0 bases, with 16 bases between. The CDR3 is made up of 16 amino acids. TCRdb redid the calling of the RT-PCR reads with MiXCR, one entry per CDR3 protein. The data hold under 750,000 distinct CDR3 sequences, with 12% observed a single time. At least ten counts were recorded for this clonotype. Antigen unknown. The chain recombines TRBV12-3 or TRBV12-4 with TRBJ2-3; D is uncertain. The sequence was obtained from a man aged 45 to 65 who received an inactivated influenza vaccine. The input for sequencing was PBMCs from blood, taken on the day of vaccination. The CDR3 reads CASSPTGITSTDTQYF. Written as DNA, the CDR3 is TGTGCCAGCAGCCCCACGGGTATCACTAGCACAGATACGCAGTATTTT.